The 24 T cell receptor beta chains listed next were all sequenced from one sample in a study of cytomegalovirus exposure and HLA in healthy donors. Amplification used 60 Vbeta primers and 13 Jbeta primers. Generated by immunoSEQ multiplex PCR, the TCRdb table keeps only in-frame clones and is missing some. This table holds over 150,000 clones, 82% found once. Input material: PBMCs. These receptor sequences come from a man aged 50-60 years in good health and CMV-seropositive.

The chain uses TRBV5-8 and TRBJ1-1, with TRBD1 matching 10 bases. Germline trimming cut 4 bases from V and 0 bases from J; bases unmatched to any gene: 6. Germline V gene lookup returns CDR1 SGHTS and CDR2 YDEGEE. The length of the CDR3 is 16 residues. CDR3 bases: TGTGCCAGCAGCCTGGGGACAGGGGCTTTGAACACTGAAGCTTTCTTT. Translating it yields CASSLGTGALNTEAFF.

The chain combines TRBV4-3 with TRBJ2-5; D remains ambiguous. Germline V gives CDR1 LGHNA, CDR2 YSLEER. CDR3 size: 14 residues. V lost 1 base to trimming and J lost 5 bases, with 11 bases between them. CDR3 sequence reads: CASSQVQYRETQYF. In DNA form, the CDR3 reads TGCGCCAGCAGCCAAGTACAGTATCGGGAGACCCAGTACTTC.

This clone has more than one count but fewer than ten. This chain connects TRBV27 to TRBJ2-4, with 12 bases fitting TRBD2. CDR3 length: 19 residues. The trim removed 8 bases at V and 0 bases at J, leaving 14 bases unmatched. CDR1 and CDR2 from the germline V gene are MNHEY and SMNVEV (reference sequence). The CDR3 reads CASSQNPGLAGLAKNIQYF. The CDR3 DNA reads TGTGCCAGCTCGCAGAACCCCGGACTAGCGGGATTAGCCAAAAACATTCAGTACTTC.

V and J are TRBV6-5 and TRBJ2-3, with D unclear. With 0 bases removed from V and 2 bases from J, the gap between germline ends came to 12 bases. This CDR3 contains 16 residues. In germline, CDR1 is MNHEY, CDR2 SVGAGI. The CDR3 is CASSYSSRLFTDTQYF. DNA of the CDR3: TGTGCCAGCAGTTACTCGAGCAGGTTATTCACAGATACGCAGTATTTT.

The chain joins TRBV28 to TRBJ1-5, with 9 bases matching TRBD1. Germline assignment: CDR1 MDHEN and CDR2 SYDVKM. With 2 bases clipped from V and 7 bases from J, the junction kept 6 bases outside the gene matches. This CDR3 region has 15 residues. The CDR3 sequence is CASSLPQGARQPQHF. Written as DNA, the CDR3 is TGTGCCAGCAGTTTACCACAGGGGGCTAGGCAGCCCCAGCATTTT.

V gene TRBV7-9 combines with J gene TRBJ2-7; D is unresolved. Germline CDR1 reads SEHNR; CDR2 reads FQNEAQ (reference sequence). Trimming stripped 4 bases from V and 3 bases from J, with 4 bases between. The CDR3 extends over 11 amino acids. The CDR3 spells CASSSIYEQYF. CDR3 coding DNA: TGTGCCAGCAGCTCAATCTACGAGCAGTACTTC. Combining the CDR3 with reference TRBV7-9 and TRBJ2-7 gives the whole variable domain DTGVSQNPRHKITKRGQNVTFRCDPISEHNRLYWYRQTLGQGPEFLTYFQNEAQLEKSRLLSDRFSAERPKGSFSTLEIQRTEQGDSAMYLCASSSIYEQYFGPGTRLTVT.

J is TRBJ2-5 and V is TRBV7-2; no definite D call. Per the germline V gene, CDR1 is SGHTA and CDR2 is FQGNSA. The CDR3 is made up of 13 amino acids. Deletions cut 6 bases from V and 1 base from J, with 9 bases between. DNA of the CDR3: TGTGCCAGCAGAGACAATACCCAAGAGACCCAGTACTTC. Translating it yields CASRDNTQETQYF.

The rearrangement links TRBV7-3 to TRBJ1-1; a possible D gene is TRBD1 (5 bases). The CDR3 is made up of 14 amino acids. Trimming stripped 4 bases from V and 4 bases from J, with 13 bases between. Germline V lookup: CDR1 SGHTA, CDR2 FQGTGA. The CDR3 protein is CASSSRGSGTEAFF. The CDR3 bases are TGTGCCAGCAGCTCCCGGGGGTCGGGCACTGAAGCTTTCTTT.

The CDR3 nucleotides are TGTGCCAGCAGCTTGGGACTACCCTCCTACAATGAGCAGTTCTTC. Translation: CASSLGLPSYNEQFF. The chain has TRBV5-4 and TRBJ2-1; tentative D call: TRBD2 (5 bases). V was clipped by 0 bases and J by 0 bases, with 7 bases between them. The CDR3 contains 15 residues. The germline gives CDR1 SGHNT, CDR2 YYREEE (reference sequence).

V usage is TRBV7-2 and J usage is TRBJ1-2; perhaps TRBD1 as D (5 bases). The germline V gene encodes CDR1 SGHTA and CDR2 FQGNSA. The V end lost 3 bases, the J end lost 8 bases, and 22 bases lay between the germline ends. This CDR3 region has 16 residues. CDR3 residues: CASSLYQGTGARGYTF. Written as DNA, the CDR3 is TGTGCCAGCAGCTTGTATCAGGGTACGGGAGCGCGAGGCTACACCTTC.

The rearrangement joins TRBV19 to TRBJ2-7; weak D call: TRBD1 (5 bases). Trimming removed 3 bases from V and 1 base from J, with 7 bases in between. There are 13 residues in the CDR3. Germline CDR1 LNHDA, CDR2 SQIVND (reference sequence). The chain's CDR3 is CASSMKGSYEQYF. CDR3 DNA sequence: TGTGCCAGTAGTATGAAGGGGTCCTACGAGCAGTACTTC.

This chain uses TRBV19 with TRBJ2-5, with no clear D. The V gene's germline CDR1 is LNHDA and CDR2 SQIVND (reference sequence). Trimming shortened V by 6 bases and J by 1 base, and 9 bases separated the two germline ends. The CDR3 extends over 13 amino acids. In DNA, the CDR3 is TGTGCCAGTAGCCCGAGTGTCCAAGAGACCCAGTACTTC. Amino acids: CASSPSVQETQYF. Complete variable domain (other parts from reference TRBV19 and TRBJ2-5): DGGITQSPKYLFRKEGQNVTLSCEQNLNHDAMYWYRQDPGQGLRLIYYSQIVNDFQKGDIAEGYSVSREKKESFPLTVTSAQKNPTAFYLCASSPSVQETQYFGPGTRLLVL.

The V and J genes are TRBV29-1 and TRBJ2-7; TRBD1 might be the D (6 bases). This CDR3 is built from 13 residues. CDR1 is SQVTM, CDR2 ANQGSEA, per germline. V was clipped by 6 bases and J by 4 bases, with 16 bases between them. For the CDR3, the DNA is TGCAGCGTCGGCCCACAGGGAAATTACGAGCAGTACTTC. This encodes CSVGPQGNYEQYF.

The gene calls are TRBV7-2 and TRBJ1-2, with 7 bases aligning to TRBD1. Germline V gene lookup returns CDR1 SGHTA and CDR2 FQGNSA. The CDR3 extends over 15 amino acids. The V segment lost 1 base and the J segment 5 bases; nucleotides outside the gene matches: 7. This chain's CDR3 is CASSLGRGRVYGYTF. The DNA for the CDR3 is TGTGCCAGCAGCTTAGGAAGGGGGCGCGTGTATGGCTACACCTTC.

The V gene is TRBV7-2, the J gene TRBJ1-2, with D possibly being TRBD1 (6 bases). This CDR3 has 15 amino acids. The germline gives CDR1 SGHTA, CDR2 FQGNSA. Trimming removed 5 bases from V and 6 bases from J, with 19 bases in between. This chain's CDR3 is CASSVTGTPAHGYTF. The CDR3 bases are TGTGCCAGCAGCGTTACCGGGACACCCGCACATGGCTACACCTTC.

The table lists this clone with a count of one. The chain couples TRBV5-1 to TRBJ2-3; D is perhaps TRBD1 (6 bases). V was trimmed by 0 bases and J by 4 bases, leaving 12 bases between them. Germline V gene lookup returns CDR1 SGHRS and CDR2 YFSETQ. The CDR3 extends over 15 amino acids. In nucleotides, the CDR3 is TGCGCCAGCAGCTTGGGGACAGTATCCCCAGATACGCAGTATTTT. The encoded protein is CASSLGTVSPDTQYF.

The sample holds a few counts of this clone. Because the CDR3 is missing its conserved closing phenylalanine or tryptophan, this is likely a read error. The DNA is left out, because the CDR3 cannot be placed on it with certainty; the CDR3 is given as TCRdb lists it. The chain links TRBV28 to TRBJ1-2; the table's D call TRBD1 went unverified against the DNA. CDR1 and CDR2 (germline): MDHEN, SYDVKM. Inclusive of both ends, the CDR3 amounts to 16 amino acids. CDR3 in amino acids: CASSFSIDRPARGLSI.

The chain joins TRBV25-1 to TRBJ2-7; D not certain. Germline CDR1 is MGHDK and CDR2 is SYGVNS. The CDR3 is 13 residues long. The germline V and J ends were trimmed by 4 bases and 0 bases, with 7 bases remaining between them. The CDR3, as DNA: TGTGCCAGCAGTGTTTTCAGCTCCTACGAGCAGTACTTC. Translating it yields CASSVFSSYEQYF.

This rearrangement joins TRBV6-5 to TRBJ2-3; 9 nucleotides line up with TRBD1. The trim removed 2 bases at V and 2 bases at J, leaving 2 bases unmatched. The CDR3 is 15 amino acids. The germline V gene encodes CDR1 MNHEY and CDR2 SVGAGI. The CDR3 loop is CASSYRTGATDTQYF. CDR3 nucleotides: TGTGCCAGCAGTTACAGGACAGGGGCCACAGATACGCAGTATTTT.

This chain uses TRBV9 with TRBJ2-3, with 7 bases that match TRBD1. Germline CDR1 reads SGDLS; CDR2 reads YYNGEE. This CDR3 has 15 amino acids. V was pared by 2 bases and J by 2 bases, with 5 bases of the junction left unmatched. CDR3 region: CASSVRDRSTDTQYF. The CDR3 DNA reads TGTGCCAGCAGCGTCCGGGACAGATCCACAGATACGCAGTATTTT.

In DNA form, the CDR3 reads TGTGCCAGCAGCCCACAGAGGGACACAGATACGCAGTATTTT. It encodes CASSPQRDTDTQYF. The rearrangement uses TRBV7-3 and TRBJ2-3, with D possibly matching TRBD2 (5 bases). This CDR3 has 14 residues. Deletions cut 5 bases from V and 2 bases from J, with 11 bases between. Germline CDR1 reads SGHTA; CDR2 reads FQGTGA.

V usage is TRBV9 and J usage is TRBJ1-6; 9 bases align to TRBD1. J gave up 9 bases and V 4 bases, and 8 bases lay outside the gene matches. The germline gives CDR1 SGDLS, CDR2 YYNGEE. This CDR3 has 15 residues. The CDR3 DNA follows: TGTGCCAGCAGCCTAAGGACAGGGGAGGGTTCACCCCTCCACTTT. Translation gives CASSLRTGEGSPLHF.

The rearrangement uses TRBV4-3 and TRBJ2-3; 10 bases line up with TRBD2. The V and J ends lost 1 base and 0 bases, in that order; junction bases with no gene match: 13. Germline-derived CDR1 and CDR2 are LGHNA and YSLEER. The CDR3 loop spans 20 amino acids. The CDR3 here is CASSQGSSGRYRLSTDTQYF. DNA for the CDR3: TGCGCCAGCAGCCAAGGTTCTAGCGGGAGATACAGGCTGAGCACAGATACGCAGTATTTT.

The gene calls are TRBV25-1 and TRBJ2-7; TRBD1 matches 8 bases. Losses at the gene ends were 3 bases for V and 0 bases for J; bases not matched to a gene: 1. The CDR3 length is 14 residues. Germline-derived CDR1 and CDR2 are MGHDK and SYGVNS. CDR3 residues: CASSDQGASYEQYF. For the CDR3, the DNA is TGTGCCAGCAGTGACCAGGGGGCCTCCTACGAGCAGTACTTC.